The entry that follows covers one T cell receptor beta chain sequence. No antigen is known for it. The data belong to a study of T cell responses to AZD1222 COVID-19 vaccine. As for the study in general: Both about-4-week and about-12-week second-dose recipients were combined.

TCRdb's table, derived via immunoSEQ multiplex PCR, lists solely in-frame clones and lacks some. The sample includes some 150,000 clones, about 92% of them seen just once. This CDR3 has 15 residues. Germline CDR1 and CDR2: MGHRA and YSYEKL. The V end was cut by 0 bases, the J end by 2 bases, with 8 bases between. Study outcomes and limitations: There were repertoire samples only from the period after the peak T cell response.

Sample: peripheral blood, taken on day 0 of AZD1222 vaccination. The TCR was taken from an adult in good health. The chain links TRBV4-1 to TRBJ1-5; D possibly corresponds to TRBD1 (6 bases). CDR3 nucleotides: TGCGCCAGCAGCCAAGACGGGGGGCGCAATCAGCCCCAGCATTTT. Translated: CASSQDGGRNQPQHF.